This T cell receptor (beta chain) was recorded in a study of blood T cell repertoires in COVID-19. Looking at the study overall: The United States, Italy and Spain provided the acute and convalescent COVID-19 samples.

Seattle patient enrollment occurred during active infection, with longitudinal follow-up thereafter. As processed by the authors: Counts of nucleated cells, estimated from reference gene primer amplification, were obtained. Measured with immunoSEQ multiplex PCR; TCRdb has only the in-frame clones, and not every one. The V and J calls and clone size are taken from that table; D and trimming were inferred from the DNA. The data show about 340,000 clones, with around 86% seen just once and about 6.3% held by the top ten. V lost 1 base to trimming and J lost 6 bases; unmatched junction nucleotides: 8. The CDR3 spans 14 residues. Looked up from germline, CDR1 is GTSNPN and CDR2 is SVGIG (reference sequence).

The clonotype was recovered from a woman aged 45 to 65 with COVID-19, enrolled during active disease. The specimen was peripheral blood. The V call is TRBV30, the J call TRBJ2-7; 8 nucleotides line up with TRBD1. CDR3 nucleotide sequence: TGTGCCTGGAGTGCACCCGGGACAGGCTTCGAGCAGTACTTC. This gives the protein CAWSAPGTGFEQYF.